These 28 T cell receptor beta chains were all obtained from the same sample, sequenced in a study of T cells in Graves' hyperthyroidism and ophthalmopathy. RNA transcripts provided the source from which TCR beta CDR3 regions were amplified. In the first-round RT-PCR of the TCR CDR3, the HTBI primer set was used. TCRdb used MiXCR to reprocess the multiplex PCR reads, holding one entry per CDR3 protein. The sample has about 290,000 distinct CDR3 sequences; around 15% are singletons. Sequenced: blood. The receptors were sampled from a woman aged 45-65 years with Graves' hyperthyroidism that later progressed to Graves' ophthalmopathy.

This clonotype has a count of ten or more. The V call is TRBV28, the J call TRBJ2-2, with D hard to call. V lost 7 bases and J lost 7, with 10 bases in between. This CDR3 has 12 residues. Germline V gene sequence: CDR1 MDHEN, CDR2 SYDVKM. As DNA, the CDR3 is TGTGCCAGCACAGGAAATCACGGGGAGCTGTTTTTT. Translated: CASTGNHGELFF.

At least ten counts were recorded for this clonotype. V is TRBV11-2 and J is TRBJ2-1; D uncertain. The CDR3 has 16 residues. Trimming pared 1 base from V and 0 bases from J, leaving 10 bases between. The germline V gene has CDR1 SGHAT and CDR2 FQNNGV. CDR3 sequence reads: CASSLGGPSSYNEQFF. The CDR3 DNA follows: TGTGCCAGCAGCTTAGGAGGTCCTAGCTCCTACAATGAGCAGTTCTTC.

This clonotype was detected ten times or more. The chain recombines TRBV12-5 with TRBJ2-1; D remains ambiguous. CDR1 and CDR2 (germline): LGHNT, FRNRAP. This CDR3 comprises 14 residues. Trimming left V 1 base short and J 5 bases short, with 9 bases between. The CDR3 bases are TGTGCTAGTGGTTTGGGGACGGTAGACAATGAGCAGTTCTTC. Translating gives CASGLGTVDNEQFF.

This clonotype was recorded many times. This chain joins TRBV24-1 and TRBJ2-5, with D possibly TRBD2 on 6 matching bases. Per the germline V gene, CDR1 is KGHDR and CDR2 is SFDVKD. V was trimmed by 5 bases and J by 5 bases, leaving 11 bases between them. This CDR3 is 13 amino acids long. The CDR3 nucleotides read TGTGCCACCAGTGTCGGGAGTGGGGAGACCCAGTACTTC. Its translation: CATSVGSGETQYF.

The rearrangement joins TRBV20-1 to TRBJ1-1; D remains unclear. This CDR3 spans 14 amino acids. Germline V lookup: CDR1 DFQATT, CDR2 SNEGSKA (reference sequence). The V and J ends lost 1 base and 2 bases respectively, with 11 bases between them. CDR3 region: CSARVGNPNTEAFF. The CDR3 nucleotides read TGCAGTGCTAGAGTTGGCAACCCAAACACTGAAGCTTTCTTT.

This clonotype was recorded at least ten times. The gene calls are TRBV27 and TRBJ2-7, with TRBD2 matching 14 bases. Germline CDR1 is MNHEY and CDR2 is SMNVEV (reference sequence). After removal of 5 bases from V and 4 bases from J, the junction contained 19 bases not matched to a gene. The CDR3 runs to 20 residues. The DNA of the CDR3 is TGTGCCAGCAGTCCATTAACCGGGACTAGCGGGAGCGGGCTCTGGTACGAGCAGTACTTC. It is translated as CASSPLTGTSGSGLWYEQYF.

This clonotype was counted at least ten times. The chain links TRBV5-1 to TRBJ1-1; D might be TRBD1 (6 bases). Germline V lookup: CDR1 SGHRS, CDR2 YFSETQ. This CDR3 spans 15 amino acids. V lost 5 bases, J lost 1 base, and 15 bases lay in between. The CDR3 loop is CASRYQVTGNTEAFF. The CDR3 DNA reads TGCGCCAGCAGATACCAAGTGACAGGGAACACTGAAGCTTTCTTT.

This chain connects TRBV24-1 to TRBJ2-1, with 7 bases lining up with TRBD1. This CDR3 has 16 residues. Germline V gives CDR1 KGHDR, CDR2 SFDVKD. The V gene end was trimmed by 4 bases and the J gene end by 5 bases; junction bases not matched to a gene: 10. The chain's CDR3 is CATSDPFGQVDNEQFF. CDR3 coding DNA: TGTGCCACCAGTGACCCTTTCGGACAGGTAGACAATGAGCAGTTCTTC.

As concerns this clonotype: Just one base apart from a much larger clone, this may be a read error. This chain uses TRBV10-3 with TRBJ2-7; 7 bases match TRBD2. Germline V gives CDR1 ENHRY, CDR2 SYGVKD. CDR3 length equals 15 residues. This chain's CDR3 is CAISDSSAGDYEQCF. DNA of the CDR3: TGTGCCATCAGTGATAGTTCGGCGGGAGACTACGAGCAGTGCTTC.

This clonotype has at least ten counts. V is TRBV12-3 or TRBV12-4 and J is TRBJ1-1; D not resolved. CDR3 size: 14 residues. V gave up 6 bases and J gave up 2 bases, with 13 bases separating them. CDR3 sequence reads: CASSPTPTNTEAFF. CDR3 sequence (DNA): TGTGCCAGCAGCCCAACACCGACAAACACTGAAGCTTTCTTT.

The chain uses TRBV6-2 or TRBV6-3 and TRBJ1-2; D is undetermined. Trimming left V 10 bases short and J 2 bases short, with 8 bases between. The CDR3 spans 11 residues. Looked up from germline, CDR1 is MNHEY and CDR2 is SVGEGT. Here the CDR3 DNA reads TGTGCCACCGGTTTAAACTATGGCTACACCTTC. It encodes CATGLNYGYTF.

In its sample, this clonotype was seen a few times. The chain links TRBV3-1 to TRBJ1-2, with 8 bases identical to TRBD1. V was clipped by 4 bases and J by 6 bases; unmatched bases: 7. The CDR3 length is 14 residues. CDR1 LGHDT and CDR2 YNNKEL come from the germline V gene (reference sequence). CDR3 amino acids: CASSPGQGPNGYTF. CDR3 DNA: TGTGCCAGCAGCCCCGGACAGGGCCCGAATGGCTACACCTTC.

This clonotype was seen many times. In nucleotides, the CDR3 is TGTGCCATCAGTCCTAACGGGAGGCACCCTGAGCAGTTCTTC. It translates to CAISPNGRHPEQFF. This rearrangement joins TRBV10-3 to TRBJ2-1; 7 bases match TRBD2. The CDR3 contains 14 residues. Per germline, CDR1 ENHRY and CDR2 SYGVKD. Trimming removed 5 bases from V and 9 bases from J; junction bases left unmatched: 10.

This clonotype was detected only a few times. The J gene is TRBJ2-1, the V gene TRBV9, with D tentatively TRBD1 or TRBD2 (6 bases each). This CDR3 comprises 15 residues. Per germline, CDR1 SGDLS and CDR2 YYNGEE. Trimming took 0 bases from V and 7 from J, leaving 14 bases between them. The CDR3 DNA is TGTGCCAGCAGCGTAGATGGGGGGCTAGGGAATGAGCAGTTCTTC. Translated: CASSVDGGLGNEQFF.

The V call is TRBV5-1, the J call TRBJ2-5, with TRBD1 matching 10 bases. Per the germline V gene, CDR1 is SGHRS and CDR2 is YFSETQ. The CDR3 runs 15 residues. Losses at the gene ends were 3 bases for V and 3 bases for J; bases not matched to a gene: 5. DNA for the CDR3: TGCGCCAGCAGCTCGCTCGGGACAGGGGAAGAGACCCAGTACTTC. Its translation is CASSSLGTGEETQYF.

V usage is TRBV7-9 and J usage is TRBJ1-5, with 7 bases aligning to TRBD1. Germline V CDR1 and CDR2: SEHNR, FQNEAQ (reference sequence). With 10 bases clipped from V and 2 bases from J, the junction kept 8 bases outside the gene matches. The length of the CDR3 is 14 residues. The CDR3 loop is CATTGAGGNQPQHF. The CDR3 DNA follows: TGTGCCACCACAGGGGCCGGAGGCAATCAGCCCCAGCATTTT.

This clonotype was seen at least ten times. V is TRBV20-1 and J is TRBJ2-7; D possibly matches TRBD1 or TRBD2 (5 bases each). The CDR3 is 14 residues long. V lost 1 base and J lost 3, with 13 bases in between. CDR1 is DFQATT and CDR2 is SNEGSKA in the germline V gene (reference sequence). CDR3 residues: CSARGGLRYYEQYF. The CDR3 bases are TGCAGTGCTAGAGGGGGGTTAAGATACTACGAGCAGTACTTC.

There are many counts of this clonotype. The CDR3 sequence: CSAPNIAGSLLEQYF. As DNA, the CDR3 is TGCAGTGCGCCAAATATAGCGGGTTCCCTCCTCGAGCAGTACTTC. V is TRBV20-1 and J is TRBJ2-7; TRBD2 matches 7 bases. The V gene's germline CDR1 is DFQATT and CDR2 SNEGSKA (reference sequence). The CDR3 length is 15 residues. With V trimmed by 6 bases and J by 6 bases, 17 bases remained unmatched.

This clonotype has a count of ten or more. The chain recombines TRBV7-8 with TRBJ1-2; 10 bases align to TRBD1. Germline V gives CDR1 SGHVS, CDR2 FQNEAQ. This CDR3 is built from 15 residues. J lost 5 bases, V lost 5 bases, and 8 bases had no gene match. As DNA, the CDR3 is TGTGCCAGCAGCACTACGCGGACAGGGGGGTATGGCTACACCTTC. Protein sequence: CASSTTRTGGYGYTF.

This clonotype appeared many times. V is TRBV9 and J is TRBJ2-5; 10 nucleotides align to TRBD1. This CDR3 comprises 14 residues. Germline V gene data show CDR1 as SGDLS and CDR2 as YYNGEE. The V and J ends lost 4 bases and 2 bases, in that order; junction bases with no gene match: 2. The CDR3 DNA sequence: TGTGCCAGCAGCAGGGGACAGGGGCAAGAGACCCAGTACTTC. It encodes CASSRGQGQETQYF.

In the case of this clonotype: A single base separates this from a much larger clone, so it may be a read error. CDR3 sequence: CASSNDRPYEQYF. CDR3 DNA sequence: TGTGCCAGCAGCAACGACAGACCCTACGAGCAGTACTTC. J is TRBJ2-7 and V is TRBV9; possibly TRBD1 for D (5 bases). The germline gives CDR1 SGDLS, CDR2 YYNGEE. The CDR3 has 13 residues. V lost 4 bases to trimming and J lost 2 bases, with 10 bases between them. Full variable domain (rest looked up from reference TRBV9 and TRBJ2-7): DSGVTQTPKHLITATGQRVTLRCSPRSGDLSVYWYQQSLDQGLQFLIQYYNGEERAKGNILERFSAQQFPDLHSELNLSSLELGDSALYFCASSNDRPYEQYFGPGTRLTVT.

The chain recombines TRBV7-3 with TRBJ2-1, with 12 bases aligning to TRBD2. CDR3 length equals 14 residues. The ends lost 5 bases at V and 8 bases at J; junction bases unmatched: 4. Per the germline V gene, CDR1 is SGHTA and CDR2 is FQGTGA. CDR3 sequence reads: CASSATSGSHEQFF. As DNA, the CDR3 is TGTGCCAGCAGCGCGACTAGCGGGAGCCATGAGCAGTTCTTC.

The rearrangement links TRBV4-1 to TRBJ2-2; 8 bases are a match to TRBD1. The V gene's germline CDR1 is MGHRA and CDR2 YSYEKL. The CDR3 has 15 residues. Germline trimming cut 4 bases from V and 6 bases from J; bases unmatched to any gene: 7. CDR3 DNA sequence: TGCGCCAGCAGCCCGGGACAGGCCCCCTCCGGGGAGCTGTTTTTT. Translating gives CASSPGQAPSGELFF.

This clonotype was counted many times. The chain recombines TRBV12-3 or TRBV12-4 with TRBJ2-1; 9 bases match TRBD1. Unmatched junction bases numbered 12, after V lost 7 bases and J lost 8 bases. CDR3 length: 15 amino acids. CDR3 protein: CASTPGQGRFDEQFF. The DNA for the CDR3 is TGTGCCAGCACCCCGGGACAGGGACGTTTCGATGAGCAGTTCTTC.

This clonotype has ten or more counts. This chain links TRBV28 with TRBJ2-5; D is possibly TRBD1 (5 bases). This CDR3 spans 14 amino acids. Germline V gene lookup returns CDR1 MDHEN and CDR2 SYDVKM. Trimming shortened V by 5 bases and J by 2 bases, and 12 bases separated the two germline ends. DNA for the CDR3: TGTGCCAGCAGTCCTCTGGACATACAAGAGACCCAGTACTTC. Its translation is CASSPLDIQETQYF. The complete variable domain, with remaining parts taken from reference TRBV28 and TRBJ2-5, reads DVKVTQSSRYLVKRTGEKVFLECVQDMDHENMFWYRQDPGLGLRLIYFSYDVKMKEKGDIPEGYSVSREKKERFSLILESASTNQTSMYLCASSPLDIQETQYFGPGTRLLVL.

This clonotype was seen at least ten times. V usage is TRBV12-3 or TRBV12-4 and J usage is TRBJ2-2, with D perhaps assigned TRBD1 or TRBD2 (5 bases each). The V end was cut by 7 bases, the J end by 4 bases, with 16 bases between. This CDR3 contains 15 residues. CDR3 in amino acids: CASIRGAGGTGELFF. The CDR3 DNA follows: TGTGCCAGCATCCGGGGCGCTGGGGGCACCGGGGAGCTGTTTTTT.

This clonotype has a count of ten or more. The V call is TRBV7-3, the J call TRBJ2-5; 7 nucleotides line up with TRBD2. After removal of 0 bases from V and 1 base from J, the junction contained 2 bases not matched to a gene. Looked up from germline, CDR1 is SGHTA and CDR2 is FQGTGA. CDR3 length: 15 residues. CDR3 amino acids: CASSLTSGTQETQYF. DNA of the CDR3: TGTGCCAGCAGCTTAACCAGCGGGACCCAAGAGACCCAGTACTTC.

Many counts were recorded for this clonotype. The gene calls are TRBV28 and TRBJ2-6; no clear D gene. CDR1 and CDR2 (germline): MDHEN, SYDVKM. V was trimmed by 5 bases and J by 4 bases, leaving 15 bases between them. This CDR3 has 16 residues. The CDR3 DNA follows: TGTGCCAGCAGTCCGAACTTTGATACAGGGGCCAACGTCCTGACTTTC. It is translated as CASSPNFDTGANVLTF. Based on the CDR3 plus reference TRBV28 and TRBJ2-6, the full variable domain is DVKVTQSSRYLVKRTGEKVFLECVQDMDHENMFWYRQDPGLGLRLIYFSYDVKMKEKGDIPEGYSVSREKKERFSLILESASTNQTSMYLCASSPNFDTGANVLTFGAGSRLTVL.